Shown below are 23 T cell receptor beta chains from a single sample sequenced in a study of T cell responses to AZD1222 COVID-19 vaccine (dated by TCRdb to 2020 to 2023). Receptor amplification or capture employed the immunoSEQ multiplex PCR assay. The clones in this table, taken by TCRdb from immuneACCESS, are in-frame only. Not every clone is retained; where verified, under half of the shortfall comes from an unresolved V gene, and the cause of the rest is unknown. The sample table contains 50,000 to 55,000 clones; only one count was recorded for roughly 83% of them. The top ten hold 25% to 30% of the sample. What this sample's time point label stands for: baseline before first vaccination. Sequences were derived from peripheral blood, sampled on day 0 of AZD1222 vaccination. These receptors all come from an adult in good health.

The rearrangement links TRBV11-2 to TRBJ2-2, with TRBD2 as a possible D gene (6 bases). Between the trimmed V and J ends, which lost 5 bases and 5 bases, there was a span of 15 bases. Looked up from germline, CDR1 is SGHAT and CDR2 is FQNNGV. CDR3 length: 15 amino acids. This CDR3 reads CASSREWGRTGELFF. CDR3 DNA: TGTGCCAGCAGCCGGGAGTGGGGTAGGACCGGGGAGCTGTTTTTT.

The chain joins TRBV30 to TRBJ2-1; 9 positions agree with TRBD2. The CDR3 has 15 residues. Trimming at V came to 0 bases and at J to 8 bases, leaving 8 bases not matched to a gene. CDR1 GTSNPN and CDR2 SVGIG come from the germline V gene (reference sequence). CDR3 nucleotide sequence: TGTGCCTGGAGTGTATTTGCGGGAGGGCCCGATGAGCAGTTCTTC. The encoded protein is CAWSVFAGGPDEQFF.

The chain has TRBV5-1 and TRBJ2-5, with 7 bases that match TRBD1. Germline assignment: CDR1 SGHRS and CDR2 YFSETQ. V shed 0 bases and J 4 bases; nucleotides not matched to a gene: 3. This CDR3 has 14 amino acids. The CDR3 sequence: CASSLDRGIETQYF. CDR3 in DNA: TGCGCCAGCAGCTTGGACAGGGGAATAGAGACCCAGTACTTC.

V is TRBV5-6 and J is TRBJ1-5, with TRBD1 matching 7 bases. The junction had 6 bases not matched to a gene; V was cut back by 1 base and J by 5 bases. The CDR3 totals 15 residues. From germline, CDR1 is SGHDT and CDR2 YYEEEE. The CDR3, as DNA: TGTGCCAGCAGCTTGTGGGCAGGGGGGCATCAGCCCCAGCATTTT. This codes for CASSLWAGGHQPQHF.

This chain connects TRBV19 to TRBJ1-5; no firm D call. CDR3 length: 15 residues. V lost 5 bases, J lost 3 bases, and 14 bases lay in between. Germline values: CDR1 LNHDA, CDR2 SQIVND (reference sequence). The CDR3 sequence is CASSHPDLPNQPQHF. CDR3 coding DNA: TGTGCCAGTAGTCACCCGGACCTTCCCAATCAGCCCCAGCATTTT.

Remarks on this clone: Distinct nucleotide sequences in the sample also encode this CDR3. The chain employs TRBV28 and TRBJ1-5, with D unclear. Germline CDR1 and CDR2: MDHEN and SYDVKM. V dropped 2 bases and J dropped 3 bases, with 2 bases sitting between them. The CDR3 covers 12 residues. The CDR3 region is CASSLPNQPQHF. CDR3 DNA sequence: TGTGCCAGCAGTTTACCCAATCAGCCCCAGCATTTT.

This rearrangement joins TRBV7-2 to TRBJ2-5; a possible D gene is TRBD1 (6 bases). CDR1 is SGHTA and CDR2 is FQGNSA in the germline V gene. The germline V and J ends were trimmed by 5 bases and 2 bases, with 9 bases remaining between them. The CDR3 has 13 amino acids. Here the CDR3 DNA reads TGTGCCAGCAGCCCCGGACAGCAAGAGACCCAGTACTTC. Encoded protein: CASSPGQQETQYF.

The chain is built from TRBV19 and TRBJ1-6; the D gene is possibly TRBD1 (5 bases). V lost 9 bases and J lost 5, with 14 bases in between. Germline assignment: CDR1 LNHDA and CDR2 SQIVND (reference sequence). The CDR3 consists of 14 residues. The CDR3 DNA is TGTGCCAGCAGAGGGACCGCGAATAATTCACCCCTCCACTTT. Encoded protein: CASRGTANNSPLHF. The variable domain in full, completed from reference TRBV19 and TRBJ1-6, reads DGGITQSPKYLFRKEGQNVTLSCEQNLNHDAMYWYRQDPGQGLRLIYYSQIVNDFQKGDIAEGYSVSREKKESFPLTVTSAQKNPTAFYLCASRGTANNSPLHFGNGTRLTVT.

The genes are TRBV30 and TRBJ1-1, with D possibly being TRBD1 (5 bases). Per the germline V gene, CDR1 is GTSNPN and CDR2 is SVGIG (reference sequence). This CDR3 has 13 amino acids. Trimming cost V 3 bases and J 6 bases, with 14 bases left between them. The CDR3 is CAWRGQGHSEAFF. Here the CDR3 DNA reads TGTGCCTGGAGAGGGCAGGGTCACTCTGAAGCTTTCTTT.

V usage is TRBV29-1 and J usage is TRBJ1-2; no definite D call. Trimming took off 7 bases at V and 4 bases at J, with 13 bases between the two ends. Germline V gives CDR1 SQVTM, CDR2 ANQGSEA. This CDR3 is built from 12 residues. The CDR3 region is CSARRGSYGYTF. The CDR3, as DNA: TGCAGCGCCCGTCGGGGTTCCTATGGCTACACCTTC.

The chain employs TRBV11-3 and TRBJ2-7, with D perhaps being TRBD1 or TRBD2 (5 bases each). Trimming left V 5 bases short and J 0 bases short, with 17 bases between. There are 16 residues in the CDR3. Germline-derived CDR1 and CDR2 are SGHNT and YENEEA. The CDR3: CASSPPFGARSYEQYF. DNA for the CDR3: TGTGCCAGCAGCCCACCTTTCGGGGCCCGCTCCTACGAGCAGTACTTC.

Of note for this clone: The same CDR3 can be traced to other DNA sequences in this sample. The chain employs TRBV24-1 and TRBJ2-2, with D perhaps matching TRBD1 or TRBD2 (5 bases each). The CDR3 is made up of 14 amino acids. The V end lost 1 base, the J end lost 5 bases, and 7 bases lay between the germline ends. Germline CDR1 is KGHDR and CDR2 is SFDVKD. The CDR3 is CATSDFGGTGELFF. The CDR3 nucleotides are TGTGCCACCAGTGATTTTGGGGGAACCGGGGAGCTGTTTTTT.

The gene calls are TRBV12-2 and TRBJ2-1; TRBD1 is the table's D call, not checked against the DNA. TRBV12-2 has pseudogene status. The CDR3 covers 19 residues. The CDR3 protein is CASRLGTGGPATSYNEQFF. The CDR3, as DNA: TGTGCAAGTCGCTTAGGGACAGGGGGTCCGGCGACCTCCTACAATGAGCAGTTCTTC.

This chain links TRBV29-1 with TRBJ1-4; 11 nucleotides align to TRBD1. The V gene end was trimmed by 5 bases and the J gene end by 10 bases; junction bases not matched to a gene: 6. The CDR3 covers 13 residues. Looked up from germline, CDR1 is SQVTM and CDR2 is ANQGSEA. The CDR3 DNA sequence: TGCAGCGTTCCTGGGACAGGGGGTAGAAAACTGTTTTTT. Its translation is CSVPGTGGRKLFF.

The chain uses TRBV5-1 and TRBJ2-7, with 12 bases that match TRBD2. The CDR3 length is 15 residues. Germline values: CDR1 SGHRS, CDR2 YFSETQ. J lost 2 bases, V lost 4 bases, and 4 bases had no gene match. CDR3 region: CASSLRLAGAYEQYF. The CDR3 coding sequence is TGCGCCAGCAGCCTCCGACTAGCGGGAGCCTACGAGCAGTACTTC. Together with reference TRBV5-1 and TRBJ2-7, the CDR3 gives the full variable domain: KAGVTQTPRYLIKTRGQQVTLSCSPISGHRSVSWYQQTPGQGLQFLFEYFSETQRNKGNFPGRFSGRQFSNSRSEMNVSTLELGDSALYLCASSLRLAGAYEQYFGPGTRLTVT.

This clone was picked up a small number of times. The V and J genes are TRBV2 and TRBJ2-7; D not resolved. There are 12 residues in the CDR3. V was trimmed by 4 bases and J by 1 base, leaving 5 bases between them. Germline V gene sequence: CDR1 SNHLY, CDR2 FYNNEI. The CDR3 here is CASSGISYEQYF. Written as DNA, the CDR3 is TGTGCCAGCAGTGGTATTTCCTACGAGCAGTACTTC.

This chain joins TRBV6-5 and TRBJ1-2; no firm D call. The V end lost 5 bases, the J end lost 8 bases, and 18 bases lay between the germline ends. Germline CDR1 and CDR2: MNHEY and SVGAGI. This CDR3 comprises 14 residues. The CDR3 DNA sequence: TGTGCCAGCAGTCGCCAGGATCGGAGTGGCGGCTACACCTTC. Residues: CASSRQDRSGGYTF.

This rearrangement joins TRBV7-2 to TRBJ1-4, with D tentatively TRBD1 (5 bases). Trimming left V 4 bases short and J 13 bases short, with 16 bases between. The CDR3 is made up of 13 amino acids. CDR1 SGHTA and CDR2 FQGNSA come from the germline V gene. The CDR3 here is CASSSTAGTTLFF. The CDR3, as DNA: TGTGCCAGCAGCTCCACTGCAGGGACCACACTGTTTTTT.

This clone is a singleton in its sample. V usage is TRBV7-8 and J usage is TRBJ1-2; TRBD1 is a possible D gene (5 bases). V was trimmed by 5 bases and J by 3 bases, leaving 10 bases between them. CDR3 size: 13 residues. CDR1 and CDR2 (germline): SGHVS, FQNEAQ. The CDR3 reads CASSRGTDYGYTF. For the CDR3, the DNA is TGTGCCAGCAGCCGCGGGACGGACTATGGCTACACCTTC.

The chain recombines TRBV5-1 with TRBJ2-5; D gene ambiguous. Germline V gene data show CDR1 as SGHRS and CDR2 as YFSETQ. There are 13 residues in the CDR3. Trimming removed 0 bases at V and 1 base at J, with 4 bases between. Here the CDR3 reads CASSLDSQETQYF. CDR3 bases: TGCGCCAGCAGCTTGGACAGCCAAGAGACCCAGTACTTC.

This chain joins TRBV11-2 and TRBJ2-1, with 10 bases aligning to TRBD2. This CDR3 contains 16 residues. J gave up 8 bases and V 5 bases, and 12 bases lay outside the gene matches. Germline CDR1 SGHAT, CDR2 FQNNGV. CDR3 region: CASSAFPSGSGDEQFF. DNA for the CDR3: TGTGCCAGCAGCGCGTTCCCTAGCGGGAGCGGGGATGAGCAGTTCTTC.

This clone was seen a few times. The CDR3 DNA reads as TGTGCCAGCTCACCACTCCGGGACAGGGGTGCTGAAGCTTTCTTT. It codes for CASSPLRDRGAEAFF. The chain recombines TRBV18 with TRBJ1-1, with 10 bases aligning to TRBD1. This CDR3 region has 15 residues. The V gene's germline CDR1 is KGHSH and CDR2 LQKENI. The V segment lost 1 base and the J segment 6 bases; nucleotides outside the gene matches: 5.

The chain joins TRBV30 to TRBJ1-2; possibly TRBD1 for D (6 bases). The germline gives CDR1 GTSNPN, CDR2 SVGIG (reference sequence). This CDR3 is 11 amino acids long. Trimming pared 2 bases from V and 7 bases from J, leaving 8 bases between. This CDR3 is CAWSTGFGYTF. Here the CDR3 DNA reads TGTGCCTGGAGTACAGGGTTTGGCTACACCTTC.